This TCR beta chain was found in a study of monozygotic twins with inflammatory bowel disease. There are 13 residues in the CDR3. CDR1 and CDR2 from the germline V gene are KGHSH and LQKENI. TCRdb re-called the 5' RACE reads and gives one entry per CDR3 protein, without DNA. Its clone listing holds roughly 120,000 distinct CDR3 sequences. What was sequenced was blood. The TCR sequence derives from a human donor with ulcerative colitis or Crohn's disease, or a healthy co-twin of an affected twin (not recorded which). This chain links TRBV18 with TRBJ2-1. The CDR3 sequence is CASSPRSVVEQFF.